These 25 T cell receptor beta chains came from one sample sequenced in a study of blood T cell repertoires in COVID-19. Sequencing used immunoSEQ multiplex PCR; TCRdb keeps in-frame clones, though not all of them. The sample records tens of thousands of clones, less than 90% being singletons. What was sequenced was peripheral blood. The origin of the receptors is a woman of 80 years or more with acute or convalescent COVID-19.

The sample holds a few counts of this clone. This chain connects TRBV2 to TRBJ1-4, with D hard to call. V gave up 1 base and J gave up 11 bases, with 11 bases separating them. CDR1 is SNHLY and CDR2 is FYNNEI in the germline V gene. The CDR3 extends over 13 amino acids. The DNA of the CDR3 is TGTGCCAGCAGTGAAGGCGGAATTGGCAAACTGTTTTTT. It yields the protein CASSEGGIGKLFF. Full variable domain (remainder filled in from reference TRBV2 and TRBJ1-4): EPEVTQTPSHQVTQMGQEVILRCVPISNHLYFYWYRQILGQKVEFLVSFYNNEISEKSEIFDDQFSVERPDGSNFTLKIRSTKLEDSAMYFCASSEGGIGKLFFGSGTQLSVL.

The rearrangement uses TRBV7-2 and TRBJ1-2; D perhaps matches TRBD1 (5 bases). The ends were cut back, 3 bases at V and 8 bases at J, with 22 bases in the middle. The CDR3 has 16 amino acids. Germline values: CDR1 SGHTA, CDR2 FQGNSA. The CDR3 spells CASSFPLSPGATGYTF. The CDR3 bases are TGTGCCAGCAGCTTCCCCTTGTCACCTGGGGCGACGGGCTACACCTTC. The complete variable domain, with remaining parts taken from reference TRBV7-2 and TRBJ1-2, reads GAGVSQSPSNKVTEKGKDVELRCDPISGHTALYWYRQSLGQGLEFLIYFQGNSAPDKSGLPSDRFSAERTGGSVSTLTIQRTQQEDSAVYLCASSFPLSPGATGYTFGSGTRLTVV.

The chain recombines TRBV11-2 with TRBJ1-4; TRBD1 agrees at 11 bases. Per the germline V gene, CDR1 is SGHAT and CDR2 is FQNNGV. The CDR3 is 18 residues long. V lost 5 bases, J lost 3 bases, and 11 bases stayed unmatched. CDR3 in DNA: TGTGCCAGCAGCCCACGGACAGGGGGCGGTAATTCTAATGAAAAACTGTTTTTT. The encoded protein is CASSPRTGGGNSNEKLFF.

In DNA, the CDR3 is TGTGCCAGCAGCACCGTTACCCCGCAGCGGACAGGGGTCTACGAGCAGTACTTC. Translation gives CASSTVTPQRTGVYEQYF. The rearrangement uses TRBV7-9 and TRBJ2-7; 9 nucleotides line up with TRBD1. The CDR3 is 18 residues long. Germline V gives CDR1 SEHNR, CDR2 FQNEAQ (reference sequence). V lost 5 bases to trimming and J lost 3 bases; unmatched junction nucleotides: 17.

The chain uses TRBV2 and TRBJ2-3, with TRBD2 matching over 8 bases. Germline V gives CDR1 SNHLY, CDR2 FYNNEI. Germline trimming cut 3 bases from V and 5 bases from J; bases unmatched to any gene: 10. CDR3 length: 16 residues. As DNA, the CDR3 is TGTGCCAGCAGTGATCCGGCGGGGGGCCGGGAAGATACGCAGTATTTT. It codes for CASSDPAGGREDTQYF.

This clone was seen just once. The CDR3 DNA reads TGCGCCAGCAGCTTGCAGGGGGCCACGAGCTCCTACAATGAGCAGTTCTTC. This gives the protein CASSLQGATSSYNEQFF. The chain combines TRBV5-1 with TRBJ2-1; 8 bases map to TRBD1. Germline V gene data show CDR1 as SGHRS and CDR2 as YFSETQ. This CDR3 contains 17 residues. V lost 1 base to trimming and J lost 0 bases; unmatched junction nucleotides: 6.

The genes are TRBV7-8 and TRBJ1-2; perhaps TRBD1 as D (5 bases). The germline gives CDR1 SGHVS, CDR2 FQNEAQ. V lost 1 base to trimming and J lost 4 bases, with 13 bases between them. This CDR3 is built from 15 residues. Written as DNA, the CDR3 is TGTGCCAGCAGCTTAGGTTCCGGGGGAGGCTATGGCTACACCTTC. As protein: CASSLGSGGGYGYTF. The variable domain in full, completed from reference TRBV7-8 and TRBJ1-2, reads GAGVSQSPRYKVAKRGQDVALRCDPISGHVSLFWYQQALGQGPEFLTYFQNEAQLDKSGLPSDRFFAERPEGSVSTLKIQRTQQEDSAVYLCASSLGSGGGYGYTFGSGTRLTVV.

This sequence joins TRBV2 and TRBJ1-4; unclear D gene. CDR1 is SNHLY and CDR2 is FYNNEI in the germline V gene. This CDR3 contains 13 residues. The germline V and J ends were trimmed by 5 bases and 2 bases, with 6 bases remaining between them. The CDR3 spells CASSSGTNEKLFF. CDR3 nucleotides: TGTGCCAGCAGTTCCGGGACTAATGAAAAACTGTTTTTT. Combining the CDR3 with reference TRBV2 and TRBJ1-4 gives the whole variable domain EPEVTQTPSHQVTQMGQEVILRCVPISNHLYFYWYRQILGQKVEFLVSFYNNEISEKSEIFDDQFSVERPDGSNFTLKIRSTKLEDSAMYFCASSSGTNEKLFFGSGTQLSVL.

The V call is TRBV5-1, the J call TRBJ1-2, with 8 positions matching TRBD1. Germline loops: CDR1 SGHRS, CDR2 YFSETQ. V dropped 7 bases and J dropped 4; count of bases not matched to a gene: 9. The CDR3 extends over 14 amino acids. The DNA for the CDR3 is TGCGCCAGCGGCGGACAGGGAGGTAGCTATGGCTACACCTTC. Protein sequence: CASGGQGGSYGYTF.

This chain joins TRBV6-5 and TRBJ1-1; 9 bases agree with TRBD1. V shed 6 bases, J shed 3 bases, and the junction held 2 bases outside the gene matches. The CDR3 has 13 residues. Per the germline V gene, CDR1 is MNHEY and CDR2 is SVGAGI. The CDR3 is CASRDRGDTEAFF. The CDR3, as DNA: TGTGCCAGCAGGGACAGGGGCGACACTGAAGCTTTCTTT.

Only a few counts were recorded for this clone. J is TRBJ1-1 and V is TRBV12-3 or TRBV12-4; D not certain. V was shortened by 2 bases and J by 0 bases, with 4 bases between the two germline ends. The CDR3 extends over 13 amino acids. Written as DNA, the CDR3 is TGTGCCAGCAGTTTACGGGTGAACACTGAAGCTTTCTTT. It encodes CASSLRVNTEAFF.

This clone was counted between two and nine times. The chain uses TRBV19 and TRBJ2-7, with D perhaps matching TRBD1 (5 bases). V dropped 3 bases and J dropped 2 bases, with 8 bases sitting between them. This CDR3 comprises 13 residues. Germline V gives CDR1 LNHDA, CDR2 SQIVND (reference sequence). The chain's CDR3 is CASSMQGTYEQYF. The DNA of the CDR3 is TGTGCCAGTAGTATGCAGGGAACCTACGAGCAGTACTTC.

This clone was observed a few times. The chain carries TRBV20-1 and TRBJ2-5; tentative D call: TRBD1 (6 bases). This CDR3 comprises 11 residues. CDR1 and CDR2 from the germline V gene are DFQATT and SNEGSKA (reference sequence). The V and J ends lost 7 bases and 2 bases respectively, with 8 bases between them. The CDR3 DNA reads as TGCAGTGGACAGGCACAAGAGACCCAGTACTTC. Translating gives CSGQAQETQYF.

The genes are TRBV30 and TRBJ1-1; D is unresolved. The CDR3 covers 13 residues. V was trimmed by 0 bases and J by 3 bases, leaving 8 bases between them. Germline CDR1 reads GTSNPN; CDR2 reads SVGIG (reference sequence). CDR3 nucleotides: TGTGCCTGGAGTGTACTTATCCACACTGAAGCTTTCTTT. Residues: CAWSVLIHTEAFF. Full variable domain (rest looked up from reference TRBV30 and TRBJ1-1): SQTIHQWPATLVQPVGSPLSLECTVEGTSNPNLYWYRQAAGRGLQLLFYSVGIGQISSEVPQNLSASRPQDRQFILSSKKLLLSDSGFYLCAWSVLIHTEAFFGQGTRLTVV.

The chain couples TRBV5-1 to TRBJ1-2; TRBD1 aligns across 7 bases. Germline assignment: CDR1 SGHRS and CDR2 YFSETQ. Losses at the gene ends were 3 bases for V and 0 bases for J; bases not matched to a gene: 5. The CDR3 consists of 15 residues. The CDR3 protein is CASSSDRRTNYGYTF. CDR3 nucleotides: TGCGCCAGCAGCTCGGACAGGCGAACTAACTATGGCTACACCTTC.

This rearrangement joins TRBV14 to TRBJ2-4, with D possibly TRBD2 on 7 matching bases. Trimming pared 0 bases from V and 9 bases from J, leaving 15 bases between. Germline V CDR1 and CDR2: SGHDN, FVKESK. The CDR3 is 15 amino acids. In nucleotides, the CDR3 is TGTGCCAGCAGCCAAGACACGGGGGGCTATGGCATTCAGTACTTC. This sequence encodes CASSQDTGGYGIQYF.

The genes are TRBV9 and TRBJ1-1; D remains ambiguous. Trimming pared 4 bases from V and 4 bases from J, leaving 20 bases between. The V gene's germline CDR1 is SGDLS and CDR2 YYNGEE. This CDR3 contains 16 residues. The CDR3 protein is CASSPRPGGSVTEAFF. DNA of the CDR3: TGTGCCAGCAGCCCCCGTCCGGGAGGGTCGGTCACTGAAGCTTTCTTT. Complete variable domain (other parts from reference TRBV9 and TRBJ1-1): DSGVTQTPKHLITATGQRVTLRCSPRSGDLSVYWYQQSLDQGLQFLIQYYNGEERAKGNILERFSAQQFPDLHSELNLSSLELGDSALYFCASSPRPGGSVTEAFFGQGTRLTVV.

The gene calls are TRBV2 and TRBJ1-2; the match to TRBD1 covers 9 bases. Trimming removed 6 bases from V and 4 bases from J; junction bases left unmatched: 9. Per germline, CDR1 SNHLY and CDR2 FYNNEI. The CDR3 sequence is 15 residues long. The chain's CDR3 is CASSGGDRASYGYTF. In DNA, the CDR3 is TGTGCCAGCAGCGGCGGGGACAGGGCAAGCTATGGCTACACCTTC.

The V and J genes are TRBV7-9 and TRBJ1-4, with 7 bases fitting TRBD1. There are 15 residues in the CDR3. The V gene end was trimmed by 5 bases and the J gene end by 2 bases; junction bases not matched to a gene: 5. Germline V CDR1 and CDR2: SEHNR, FQNEAQ (reference sequence). CDR3 DNA sequence: TGTGCCAGCAGCCATTACAGGGGCACTAATGAAAAACTGTTTTTT. Protein sequence: CASSHYRGTNEKLFF.

This chain's CDR3 is CASSPRGNTEAFF. The CDR3 nucleotides read TGTGCCAGCAGCCCCCGGGGTAACACTGAAGCTTTCTTT. The chain has TRBV5-5 and TRBJ1-1; D is undetermined. The CDR3 spans 13 residues. The V end was cut by 4 bases, the J end by 2 bases, with 9 bases between. The germline CDR1 and CDR2 sequences are SGHKS and YYEKEE (reference sequence). The whole variable domain, remainder taken from reference TRBV5-5 and TRBJ1-1, is DAGVTQSPTHLIKTRGQQVTLRCSPISGHKSVSWYQQVLGQGPQFIFQYYEKEERGRGNFPDRFSARQFPNYSSELNVNALLLGDSALYLCASSPRGNTEAFFGQGTRLTVV.

CDR3 loop: CASSMAYGYTF. DNA of the CDR3: TGTGCCAGTAGTATGGCATATGGCTACACCTTC. V and J are TRBV19 and TRBJ1-2; unclear D gene. The germline CDR1 and CDR2 sequences are LNHDA and SQIVND (reference sequence). Trimming stripped 3 bases from V and 5 bases from J, with 4 bases between. The CDR3 runs to 11 residues.

The chain employs TRBV19 and TRBJ1-3; perhaps TRBD1 as D (6 bases). The CDR3 covers 14 residues. Trimming pared 4 bases from V and 0 bases from J, leaving 7 bases between. CDR1 and CDR2 (germline): LNHDA, SQIVND (reference sequence). CDR3 amino acids: CASSTGVSGNTIYF. The DNA for the CDR3 is TGTGCCAGTAGTACAGGGGTCTCTGGAAACACCATATATTTT.

The chain carries TRBV6-5 and TRBJ1-2, with D possibly matching TRBD1 (5 bases). Germline V gene data show CDR1 as MNHEY and CDR2 as SVGAGI. This CDR3 has 12 amino acids. V was shortened by 5 bases and J by 3 bases, with 7 bases between the two germline ends. The CDR3, as DNA: TGTGCCAGCAGTATACAGGACTATGGCTACACCTTC. This encodes CASSIQDYGYTF.

V gene TRBV19 combines with J gene TRBJ1-5; no clear D. In germline, CDR1 is LNHDA, CDR2 SQIVND (reference sequence). Trimming took off 2 bases at V and 0 bases at J, with 8 bases between the two ends. The CDR3 is 15 amino acids. The CDR3 coding sequence is TGTGCCAGTAGTATATGGGAGGATAGCAATCAGCCCCAGCATTTT. Translating it yields CASSIWEDSNQPQHF. The full variable domain, its missing parts supplied by reference TRBV19 and TRBJ1-5, is DGGITQSPKYLFRKEGQNVTLSCEQNLNHDAMYWYRQDPGQGLRLIYYSQIVNDFQKGDIAEGYSVSREKKESFPLTVTSAQKNPTAFYLCASSIWEDSNQPQHFGDGTRLSIL.

The genes are TRBV7-2 and TRBJ2-3, with 8 positions matching TRBD2. Trimming cost V 0 bases and J 0 bases; bases outside gene matches: 11. This CDR3 comprises 19 residues. Germline assignment: CDR1 SGHTA and CDR2 FQGNSA. In nucleotides, the CDR3 is TGTGCCAGCAGCTTAGCGCCCAGCGGGGGTCCCCATAGCACAGATACGCAGTATTTT. This translates into CASSLAPSGGPHSTDTQYF. Full variable domain (outside the CDR3, taken from reference TRBV7-2 and TRBJ2-3): GAGVSQSPSNKVTEKGKDVELRCDPISGHTALYWYRQSLGQGLEFLIYFQGNSAPDKSGLPSDRFSAERTGGSVSTLTIQRTQQEDSAVYLCASSLAPSGGPHSTDTQYFGPGTRLTVL.